One and the same sample provided the 7 T cell receptor beta chains below, sequenced in a study of T cells in Graves' hyperthyroidism and ophthalmopathy. The CDR3 regions of TCR beta were amplified from RNA transcripts. The HTBI primer set served for first-round RT-PCR of the TCR CDR3. Each CDR3 protein gets one entry after TCRdb re-called the multiplex PCR reads with MiXCR. The sample carries about 560,000 distinct CDR3 sequences, 16% recorded once. Sequencing was done on a sample of blood. The origin of the receptors is a woman in her late teens or twenties with Graves' hyperthyroidism.

Ten or more counts support this clonotype. V is TRBV7-2 and J is TRBJ2-5, with a tentative D call TRBD1 (6 bases). The CDR3 loop spans 13 amino acids. Germline CDR1 reads SGHTA; CDR2 reads FQGNSA. Trimming stripped 5 bases from V and 5 bases from J, with 12 bases between. The CDR3 DNA follows: TGTGCCAGCAGCCCAGGGGATTGGGAGACCCAGTACTTC. Translating it yields CASSPGDWETQYF.

The chain couples TRBV14 to TRBJ2-3, with a possible D match to TRBD1 (6 bases). Looked up from germline, CDR1 is SGHDN and CDR2 is FVKESK. The V end lost 1 base, the J end lost 9 bases, and 11 bases lay between the germline ends. This CDR3 has 13 amino acids. CDR3 nucleotide sequence: TGTGCCAGCAGCCAAGGAGGACAGTCCACGCAGTATTTT. Protein sequence: CASSQGGQSTQYF.

The chain couples TRBV14 to TRBJ2-3; D gene ambiguous. The CDR3 is made up of 15 amino acids. Trimming took 0 bases from V and 1 from J, leaving 8 bases between them. In germline, CDR1 is SGHDN, CDR2 FVKESK. This chain's CDR3 is CASSQDLTGTDTQYF. The CDR3 bases are TGTGCCAGCAGCCAAGACCTGACGGGCACAGATACGCAGTATTTT.

This clonotype was recorded many times. This sequence joins TRBV18 and TRBJ2-7; D gene unclear. The CDR3 runs 15 residues. The germline V gene encodes CDR1 KGHSH and CDR2 LQKENI. Trimming pared 3 bases from V and 0 bases from J, leaving 12 bases between. In DNA, the CDR3 is TGTGCCAGCTCACCGGAAGGTTTCTACTCCTACGAGCAGTACTTC. It yields the protein CASSPEGFYSYEQYF.

This clonotype was counted a few times. The chain carries TRBV20-1 and TRBJ1-5; maybe TRBD1 (6 bases). CDR1 is DFQATT and CDR2 is SNEGSKA in the germline V gene (reference sequence). CDR3 length: 16 amino acids. V was cut by 2 bases and J by 6 bases, with 20 bases left in between. CDR3 sequence: CSARTTQGVDVQPQHF. The DNA of the CDR3 is TGCAGTGCTAGAACCACACAGGGCGTTGACGTTCAGCCCCAGCATTTT.

This clonotype came up a few times. J is TRBJ1-5 and V is TRBV19; a possible D gene is TRBD1 (6 bases). V lost 5 bases to trimming and J lost 8 bases, with 16 bases between them. The CDR3 contains 14 residues. Germline V gene lookup returns CDR1 LNHDA and CDR2 SQIVND (reference sequence). The CDR3 reads CASSYTGLNKPQHF. Here the CDR3 DNA reads TGTGCCAGTAGTTATACAGGGCTAAATAAGCCCCAGCATTTT.

This rearrangement joins TRBV5-1 to TRBJ2-3; 7 bases map to TRBD1. V was pared by 1 base and J by 0 bases, with 5 bases of the junction left unmatched. Germline values: CDR1 SGHRS, CDR2 YFSETQ. This CDR3 region has 16 residues. In DNA form, the CDR3 reads TGCGCCAGCAGCTTGAAGGACAGGACTAGCACAGATACGCAGTATTTT. This gives the protein CASSLKDRTSTDTQYF. Filled out from reference TRBV5-1 and TRBJ2-3, the complete variable domain reads KAGVTQTPRYLIKTRGQQVTLSCSPISGHRSVSWYQQTPGQGLQFLFEYFSETQRNKGNFPGRFSGRQFSNSRSEMNVSTLELGDSALYLCASSLKDRTSTDTQYFGPGTRLTVL.